Listed here are 13 T cell receptor beta chains from one sample, sequenced in a study of T cell responses to AZD1222 COVID-19 vaccine. Sequenced by immunoSEQ multiplex PCR; TCRdb stores in-frame clones only, minus some. This sample has 200,000 or so clones, with under 95% found just once. Source: peripheral blood, taken 28 days after the second AZD1222 dose. These TCRs come from an adult who received the AZD1222 COVID-19 vaccine.

V is TRBV19 and J is TRBJ1-5; 10 bases match TRBD1. With V trimmed by 8 bases and J by 7 bases, 2 bases remained unmatched. Per the germline V gene, CDR1 is LNHDA and CDR2 is SQIVND (reference sequence). CDR3 length: 12 residues. In nucleotides, the CDR3 is TGTGCCAGTTGGACAGGGGGACAGCCCCAGCATTTT. Its translation is CASWTGGQPQHF. The variable domain in full, with the rest retrieved from reference TRBV19 and TRBJ1-5, is DGGITQSPKYLFRKEGQNVTLSCEQNLNHDAMYWYRQDPGQGLRLIYYSQIVNDFQKGDIAEGYSVSREKKESFPLTVTSAQKNPTAFYLCASWTGGQPQHFGDGTRLSIL.

The CDR3 bases are TGTGCCAGTATCCCCCGGGACAGGGATAGCTATGGCTACACCTTC. Translating gives CASIPRDRDSYGYTF. This chain connects TRBV19 to TRBJ1-2; 9 bases map to TRBD1. The V gene end was trimmed by 7 bases and the J gene end by 4 bases; junction bases not matched to a gene: 10. Germline V CDR1 and CDR2: LNHDA, SQIVND (reference sequence). This CDR3 contains 15 residues.

This clone was picked up one time. The chain uses TRBV6-5 and TRBJ2-6, with D possibly TRBD2 on 5 matching bases. The V end was cut by 8 bases, the J end by 1 base, with 6 bases between. The CDR3 spans 13 residues. Germline V gives CDR1 MNHEY, CDR2 SVGAGI. The CDR3: CASRGSGANVLTF. CDR3 sequence (DNA): TGTGCCAGCCGAGGGTCTGGGGCCAACGTCCTGACTTTC.

This rearrangement joins TRBV2 to TRBJ1-5; D uncertain. V lost 1 base and J 1 base, leaving 8 bases between the germline ends. In germline, CDR1 is SNHLY, CDR2 FYNNEI. The CDR3 runs to 15 residues. The DNA of the CDR3 is TGTGCCAGCAGTGAAGGGGATGGGAGCAATCAGCCCCAGCATTTT. Its protein product is CASSEGDGSNQPQHF. The whole variable domain, remainder taken from reference TRBV2 and TRBJ1-5, is EPEVTQTPSHQVTQMGQEVILRCVPISNHLYFYWYRQILGQKVEFLVSFYNNEISEKSEIFDDQFSVERPDGSNFTLKIRSTKLEDSAMYFCASSEGDGSNQPQHFGDGTRLSIL.

The chain links TRBV6-4 to TRBJ2-5; D is uncertain. Between the trimmed V and J ends, which lost 5 bases and 5 bases, there was a span of 18 bases. The CDR3 covers 15 residues. CDR1 and CDR2 from the germline V gene are MRHNA and SNTAGT. CDR3 in DNA: TGTGCCAGCAGTACCCTACAAAATCAGAAGGAGACCCAGTACTTC. Protein sequence: CASSTLQNQKETQYF.

The chain couples TRBV9 to TRBJ2-7, with 8 bases that match TRBD1. The V gene end was trimmed by 4 bases and the J gene end by 4 bases; junction bases not matched to a gene: 4. Germline V lookup: CDR1 SGDLS, CDR2 YYNGEE. CDR3 size: 13 residues. The CDR3 DNA is TGTGCCAGCAGCCGGACAGGGCTATACGAGCAGTACTTC. Encoded protein: CASSRTGLYEQYF.

CDR3 nucleotides: TGTGCCAGCAGCCTCCGGCTAATAGGTGGTGAGCAGTTCTTC. It encodes CASSLRLIGGEQFF. The V call is TRBV28, the J call TRBJ2-1, with D uncertain. Germline CDR1 MDHEN, CDR2 SYDVKM. V shed 6 bases and J shed 9 bases, with 18 bases lying between them. This CDR3 region has 14 residues.

The chain carries TRBV13 and TRBJ1-5; D ambiguous. The CDR3 covers 13 residues. The germline V gene has CDR1 PRHDT and CDR2 FYEKMQ (reference sequence). Trimming removed 0 bases at V and 6 bases at J, with 6 bases between. CDR3 sequence (DNA): TGTGCCAGCAGCTTAGGGGCAGCTCAGCCCCAGCATTTT. As protein: CASSLGAAQPQHF.

This clone was recorded once. CDR3 nucleotide sequence: TGTGCCAGCAGTGTAACAACTAACTATGGCTACACCTTC. Its protein product is CASSVTTNYGYTF. V and J are TRBV25-1 and TRBJ1-2; D call uncertain. The CDR3 length is 13 residues. Germline V lookup: CDR1 MGHDK, CDR2 SYGVNS. Deletions cut 4 bases from V and 0 bases from J, with 6 bases between.

The genes are TRBV7-9 and TRBJ1-1; no definite D call. The germline CDR1 and CDR2 sequences are SEHNR and FQNEAQ (reference sequence). Trimming removed 8 bases from V and 5 bases from J, with 15 bases in between. The CDR3 is 13 residues long. The CDR3 loop reads CASRIFSETEAFF. As DNA, the CDR3 is TGTGCCAGCCGTATATTCAGCGAGACTGAAGCTTTCTTT. Full variable domain (outside the CDR3, taken from reference TRBV7-9 and TRBJ1-1): DTGVSQNPRHKITKRGQNVTFRCDPISEHNRLYWYRQTLGQGPEFLTYFQNEAQLEKSRLLSDRFSAERPKGSFSTLEIQRTEQGDSAMYLCASRIFSETEAFFGQGTRLTVV.

The rearrangement joins TRBV6-5 to TRBJ1-2; D possibly corresponds to TRBD1 (6 bases). This CDR3 is built from 13 residues. V was pared by 2 bases and J by 5 bases, with 9 bases between. Germline assignment: CDR1 MNHEY and CDR2 SVGAGI. The CDR3 loop reads CASSYDGQYGYTF. CDR3 nucleotides: TGTGCCAGCAGTTACGACGGACAGTATGGCTACACCTTC.

This chain connects TRBV28 to TRBJ1-2, with D maybe TRBD1 (5 bases). CDR1 MDHEN and CDR2 SYDVKM come from the germline V gene. V lost 2 bases and J 8 bases, leaving 12 bases between the germline ends. The length of the CDR3 is 13 residues. CDR3 coding DNA: TGTGCCAGCAGTTTAGGCAGGGAGGCGGGCTACACCTTC. This codes for CASSLGREAGYTF.

Only a few counts were recorded for this clone. The chain employs TRBV12-3 or TRBV12-4 and TRBJ1-2; D perhaps matches TRBD1 (5 bases). The CDR3 contains 13 residues. V was pared by 6 bases and J by 3 bases, with 11 bases between. The CDR3 region is CASRRSGHYGYTF. For the CDR3, the DNA is TGTGCCAGCAGGCGATCGGGGCACTATGGCTACACCTTC.